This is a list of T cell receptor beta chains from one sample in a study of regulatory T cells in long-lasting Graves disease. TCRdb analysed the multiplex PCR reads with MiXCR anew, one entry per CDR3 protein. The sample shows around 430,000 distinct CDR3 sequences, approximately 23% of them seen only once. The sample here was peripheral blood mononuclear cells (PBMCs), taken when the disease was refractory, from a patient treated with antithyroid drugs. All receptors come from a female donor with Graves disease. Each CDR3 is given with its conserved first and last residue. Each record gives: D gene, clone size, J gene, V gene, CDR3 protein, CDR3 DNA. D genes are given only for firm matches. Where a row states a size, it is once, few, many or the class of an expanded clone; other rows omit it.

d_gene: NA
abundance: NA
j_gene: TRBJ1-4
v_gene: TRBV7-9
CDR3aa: CASSLRRGTNEKLFF
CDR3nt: TGTGCCAGCAGCTTACGCCGGGGGACTAATGAAAAACTGTTTTTT

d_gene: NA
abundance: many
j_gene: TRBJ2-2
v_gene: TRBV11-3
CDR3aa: CASSPPTGVGGELFF
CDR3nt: TGTGCCAGCAGCCCACCTACCGGGGTCGGCGGGGAGCTGTTTTTT

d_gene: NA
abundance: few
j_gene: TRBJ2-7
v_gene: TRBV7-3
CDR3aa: CASSLDSQDEQYF
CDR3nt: TGTGCCAGCAGCCTCGACTCCCAGGACGAGCAGTACTTC

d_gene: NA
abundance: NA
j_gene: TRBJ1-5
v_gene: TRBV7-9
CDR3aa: CASSLGQGSAQPQHF
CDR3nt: TGTGCCAGCAGCTTGGGGCAGGGGTCCGCTCAGCCCCAGCATTTT

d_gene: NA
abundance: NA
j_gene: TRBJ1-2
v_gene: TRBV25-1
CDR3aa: CASKGSGSPFGYTF
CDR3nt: TGTGCCAGCAAGGGTTCAGGAAGTCCCTTCGGCTACACCTTC

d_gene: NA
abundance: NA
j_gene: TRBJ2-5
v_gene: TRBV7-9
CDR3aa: CASSSDQRQETQYF
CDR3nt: TGTGCCAGCAGCTCTGACCAGCGCCAAGAGACCCAGTACTTC

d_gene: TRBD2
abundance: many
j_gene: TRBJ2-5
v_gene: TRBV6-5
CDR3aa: CASSYQAGNQETQYF
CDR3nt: TGTGCCAGCAGTTACCAAGCGGGAAACCAAGAGACCCAGTACTTC

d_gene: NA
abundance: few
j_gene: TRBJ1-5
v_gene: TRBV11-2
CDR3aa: CASARGASQPQHF
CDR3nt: TGTGCCAGCGCTCGGGGGGCGTCTCAGCCCCAGCATTTT

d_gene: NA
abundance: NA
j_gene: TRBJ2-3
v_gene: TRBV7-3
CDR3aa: CASSIRREDTQYF
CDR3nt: TGTGCCAGCAGTATTCGACGGGAGGATACGCAGTATTTT

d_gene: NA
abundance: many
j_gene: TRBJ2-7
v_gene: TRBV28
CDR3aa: CASRWANLPYEQYF
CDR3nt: TGTGCCAGCAGGTGGGCCAACCTCCCTTACGAGCAGTACTTC

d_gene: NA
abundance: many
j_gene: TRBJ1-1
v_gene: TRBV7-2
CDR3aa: CASSLGVLNTEAFF
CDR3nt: TGTGCCAGCAGCTTAGGGGTACTGAACACTGAAGCTTTCTTT

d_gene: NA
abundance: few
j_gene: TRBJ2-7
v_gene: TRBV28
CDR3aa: CASSSPTLSPAYEQCF
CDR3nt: TGTGCCAGCAGCTCCCCGACCCTTTCACCCGCCTACGAGCAGTGCTTC

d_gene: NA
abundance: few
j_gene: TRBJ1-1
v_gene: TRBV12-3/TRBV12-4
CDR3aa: CASILLGNTEAFF
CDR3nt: TGTGCCAGCATCTTACTGGGGAACACTGAAGCTTTCTTT

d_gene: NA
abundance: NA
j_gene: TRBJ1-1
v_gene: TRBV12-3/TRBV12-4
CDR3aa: CASSLAPTPPLNTEAFF
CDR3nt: TGTGCCAGCAGTTTAGCGCCGACACCGCCTTTGAACACTGAAGCTTTCTTT

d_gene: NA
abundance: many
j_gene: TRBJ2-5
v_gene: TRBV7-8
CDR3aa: CASSLALPETQYF
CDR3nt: TGTGCCAGCAGCTTAGCGCTACCGGAGACCCAGTACTTC

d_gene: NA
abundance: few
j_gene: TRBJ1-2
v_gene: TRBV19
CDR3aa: CASILGSEVYTF
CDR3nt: TGTGCCAGTATTTTAGGGTCTGAAGTCTACACCTTC

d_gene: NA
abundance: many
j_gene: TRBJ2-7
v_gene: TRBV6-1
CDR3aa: CASKDIYEQYF
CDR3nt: TGTGCCAGCAAGGACATTTACGAGCAGTACTTC

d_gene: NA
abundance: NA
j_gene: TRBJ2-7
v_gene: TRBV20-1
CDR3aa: CSARVFRGLPTYEQYF
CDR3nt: TGCAGTGCTAGAGTTTTCAGGGGACTGCCGACCTACGAGCAGTACTTC